Below are 26 T cell receptor beta chains sequenced from a single sample in a study of T-cell memory formation after mild COVID-19. TCRdb called the 5' RACE reads again in MiXCR, with one record for every CDR3 protein. The table records 300,000 to 400,000 distinct CDR3 sequences, 20% to 25% of them present only once. Sequencing was performed on PBMCs or a T cell subset sorted from them (not recorded which). The receptors originated from an adult woman who had mild COVID-19 (a few samples of this study predate the infection). Cell type and time point are not known.

The gene calls are TRBV12-3 or TRBV12-4 and TRBJ2-7; 9 positions agree with TRBD1. V lost 2 bases, J lost 5 bases, and 10 bases stayed unmatched. The CDR3 spans 16 residues. This CDR3 reads CASSLSSNRGLHEQYF. CDR3 nucleotide sequence: TGTGCCAGCAGTTTATCCTCGAACAGGGGGCTCCACGAGCAGTACTTC.

This chain links TRBV5-1 with TRBJ2-7; 9 bases are a match to TRBD1. The germline V gene encodes CDR1 SGHRS and CDR2 YFSETQ. The J segment lost 3 bases and the V segment lost 3 bases, leaving 10 bases of the junction unmatched. CDR3 length: 16 residues. CDR3 nucleotides: TGCGCCAGCAGCTCCCCCCGACAGGGGGAGAACTACGAGCAGTACTTC. Encoded protein: CASSSPRQGENYEQYF.

This clonotype was observed a handful of times. The J gene is TRBJ2-3, the V gene TRBV15; D may be TRBD1 (6 bases). V was pared by 0 bases and J by 4 bases, with 11 bases between. The CDR3 consists of 15 residues. CDR1 LNHNV and CDR2 YYDKDF come from the germline V gene (reference sequence). CDR3 residues: CATSREGRGSDTQYF. DNA of the CDR3: TGTGCCACCAGCAGAGAGGGCAGGGGCTCAGATACGCAGTATTTT.

This clonotype has more than one count but fewer than ten. The rearrangement uses TRBV5-6 and TRBJ2-7; TRBD1 aligns across 7 bases. The length of the CDR3 is 13 residues. V shed 4 bases, J shed 2 bases, and the junction held 3 bases outside the gene matches. Germline values: CDR1 SGHDT, CDR2 YYEEEE. CDR3 DNA: TGTGCCAGCAGCCAGGGACAGACCTACGAGCAGTACTTC. Translating gives CASSQGQTYEQYF.

The rearrangement joins TRBV30 to TRBJ2-1; D is perhaps TRBD2 (6 bases). Germline CDR1 GTSNPN, CDR2 SVGIG (reference sequence). V was cut by 0 bases and J by 9 bases, with 12 bases left in between. This CDR3 is 13 amino acids long. The CDR3 nucleotides read TGTGCCTGGAGTGTACGGCTGGGAGGTGAGCAGTTCTTC. Encoded protein: CAWSVRLGGEQFF.

A few counts support this clonotype. The chain recombines TRBV12-3 or TRBV12-4 with TRBJ2-3; D tentatively fits TRBD1 or TRBD2 (6 bases each). Trimming cost V 6 bases and J 5 bases, with 18 bases left between them. There are 15 residues in the CDR3. CDR3 sequence reads: CASSLLRGAGDTQYF. DNA for the CDR3: TGTGCCAGCAGCCTTTTGAGGGGGGCCGGAGATACGCAGTATTTT.

This clonotype showed up just a few times. The chain carries TRBV4-3 and TRBJ2-7, with 7 positions matching TRBD1. This CDR3 comprises 13 residues. CDR1 is LGHNA and CDR2 is YSLEER in the germline V gene. With V trimmed by 3 bases and J by 5 bases, 4 bases remained unmatched. The CDR3 region has the DNA TGCGCCAGCAGCCATTTACAGGGGAACGAGCAGTACTTC. Protein sequence: CASSHLQGNEQYF.

There are a few counts of this clonotype. The chain links TRBV7-2 to TRBJ1-5, with D hard to call. Trimming removed 1 base at V and 1 base at J, with 8 bases between. Germline V gives CDR1 SGHTA, CDR2 FQGNSA. The CDR3 is made up of 15 amino acids. The DNA for the CDR3 is TGTGCCAGCAGCTTAGATTTCGGGAGCAATCAGCCCCAGCATTTT. Translating it yields CASSLDFGSNQPQHF.

Judged by abundance, this clonotype is medium-sized. The CDR3 is CASSLAGGTGNTIYF. Written as DNA, the CDR3 is TGTGCCAGCAGCTTAGCAGGGGGAACTGGAAACACCATATATTTT. V usage is TRBV7-8 and J usage is TRBJ1-3, with a tentative D call TRBD1 (6 bases). Germline values: CDR1 SGHVS, CDR2 FQNEAQ. The CDR3 spans 15 residues. Trimming removed 0 bases at V and 2 bases at J, with 8 bases between.

This clonotype was picked up a small number of times. V and J are TRBV19 and TRBJ2-7, with 7 bases matching TRBD1. CDR1 LNHDA and CDR2 SQIVND come from the germline V gene (reference sequence). V was pared by 6 bases and J by 2 bases, with 10 bases of the junction left unmatched. The length of the CDR3 is 15 residues. CDR3: CASRNTGQYPYEQYF. The CDR3 DNA reads TGTGCCAGTAGGAATACGGGACAGTACCCCTACGAGCAGTACTTC.

This clonotype was observed once. The chain employs TRBV6-2 or TRBV6-3 and TRBJ1-2; weak D call: TRBD1 (5 bases). The V and J ends lost 4 bases and 4 bases respectively, with 10 bases between them. The CDR3 runs 13 residues. Germline-derived CDR1 and CDR2 are MNHEY and SVGEGT. The CDR3 loop reads CASSSTDSYGYTF. CDR3 bases: TGTGCCAGCAGTTCCACCGACAGCTATGGCTACACCTTC.

The chain links TRBV2 to TRBJ2-3; TRBD2 matches 7 bases. Germline CDR1 reads SNHLY; CDR2 reads FYNNEI. CDR3 length: 13 residues. J was trimmed by 3 bases and V by 6 bases; bases with no gene match: 3. CDR3 in DNA: TGTGCCAGCAGGGCGGGAGAAACAGATACGCAGTATTTT. Encoded protein: CASRAGETDTQYF.

The chain couples TRBV27 to TRBJ2-7; no firm D call. Germline assignment: CDR1 MNHEY and CDR2 SMNVEV (reference sequence). The V end lost 7 bases, the J end lost 2 bases, and 9 bases lay between the germline ends. This CDR3 has 12 residues. The CDR3 is CASIGPPYEQYF. The CDR3 region has the DNA TGTGCCAGCATCGGGCCCCCCTACGAGCAGTACTTC.

The chain recombines TRBV10-3 with TRBJ1-1; the D gene is possibly TRBD1 (5 bases). This CDR3 has 14 amino acids. Germline V CDR1 and CDR2: ENHRY, SYGVKD. Deletions cut 3 bases from V and 4 bases from J, with 12 bases between. In DNA, the CDR3 is TGTGCCATCAGTGACTTGGGGGGGGGCACTGAAGCTTTCTTT. Its protein product is CAISDLGGGTEAFF.

V usage is TRBV7-6 and J usage is TRBJ2-7; 9 positions match TRBD1. From germline, CDR1 is SGHVS and CDR2 FNYEAQ. This CDR3 has 17 amino acids. Trimming cost V 0 bases and J 0 bases; bases outside gene matches: 6. CDR3 bases: TGTGCCAGCAGCTTAGCGAGAGAGACAGGGGGCTCCTACGAGCAGTACTTC. Its translation is CASSLARETGGSYEQYF.

This clonotype was detected a few times. CDR3 region: CSARTVGQTGGSGANVLTF. CDR3 DNA sequence: TGCAGTGCTAGAACGGTGGGACAGACTGGCGGCTCTGGGGCCAACGTCCTGACTTTC. The V and J genes are TRBV20-1 and TRBJ2-6; 7 nucleotides agree with TRBD1. Germline lookup yields CDR1 DFQATT and CDR2 SNEGSKA (reference sequence). Losses at the gene ends were 2 bases for V and 0 bases for J; bases not matched to a gene: 13. The CDR3 extends over 19 amino acids.

This clonotype was seen at least ten times. The J gene is TRBJ2-7, the V gene TRBV5-1; 8 nucleotides align to TRBD1. The germline CDR1 and CDR2 sequences are SGHRS and YFSETQ. The CDR3 is 16 residues long. Unmatched junction bases numbered 11, after V lost 2 bases and J lost 4 bases. The CDR3 region is CASSFNQAGGSYEQYF. The CDR3 nucleotides are TGCGCCAGCAGCTTCAATCAGGCAGGGGGCTCGTACGAGCAGTACTTC.

This clonotype was counted a few times. V is TRBV12-3 or TRBV12-4 and J is TRBJ2-1; 11 positions agree with TRBD2. V shed 1 base and J 4 bases; nucleotides not matched to a gene: 6. CDR3 length: 17 amino acids. The CDR3 region has the DNA TGTGCCAGCAGTTTAGGCGCCGGGACTAGCGGTTACAATGAGCAGTTCTTC. The encoded protein is CASSLGAGTSGYNEQFF.

A note on this clonotype: At one of its ends the junction is not consistent with the germline gene, which may arise from a read error. The gene calls are TRBV5-1 and TRBJ2-7, with 10 bases identical to TRBD2. The CDR3 loop spans 15 amino acids. Germline-derived CDR1 and CDR2 are SGHRS and YFSETQ. The CDR3 DNA reads as TGCGCCAGCAGTTTGGAGGTAGCGGGGGGTTACGAGCAGTACTTC. Its translation is CASSLEVAGGYEQYF. Together with reference TRBV5-1 and TRBJ2-7, the CDR3 gives the full variable domain: KAGVTQTPRYLIKTRGQQVTLSCSPISGHRSVSWYQQTPGQGLQFLFEYFSETQRNKGNFPGRFSGRQFSNSRSEMNVSTLELGDSALYLCASSLEVAGGYEQYFGPGTRLTVT.

This clonotype was seen ten or more times. The chain uses TRBV7-6 and TRBJ2-5; the match to TRBD2 covers 7 bases. V lost 3 bases to trimming and J lost 2 bases; unmatched junction nucleotides: 3. Germline V gene data show CDR1 as SGHVS and CDR2 as FNYEAQ. The CDR3 loop spans 14 amino acids. The CDR3 DNA is TGTGCCAGCAGCTTGGGGACTACGCAAGAGACCCAGTACTTC. Its protein product is CASSLGTTQETQYF.

The V call is TRBV11-2, the J call TRBJ2-3; 7 nucleotides match TRBD2. This CDR3 is 17 amino acids long. Germline V gene sequence: CDR1 SGHAT, CDR2 FQNNGV. The trim removed 0 bases at V and 6 bases at J, leaving 12 bases unmatched. DNA of the CDR3: TGTGCCAGCAGCTTAGATATTCTGGGGGGGACCTCGGATACGCAGTATTTT. This encodes CASSLDILGGTSDTQYF.

The CDR3 DNA sequence: TGTGCCAGCAGCTCCGGACCCACTGAAGCTTTCTTT. Translated: CASSSGPTEAFF. This chain joins TRBV7-9 and TRBJ1-1; D unresolved. Per the germline V gene, CDR1 is SEHNR and CDR2 is FQNEAQ (reference sequence). V lost 4 bases and J lost 4, with 7 bases in between. The length of the CDR3 is 12 residues.

This clonotype was observed a few times. V is TRBV30 and J is TRBJ1-2; D not resolved. V gave up 0 bases and J gave up 4 bases, with 12 bases separating them. The CDR3 is 14 amino acids. The germline gives CDR1 GTSNPN, CDR2 SVGIG (reference sequence). The CDR3 region is CAWSVQSGSYGYTF. The CDR3 region has the DNA TGTGCCTGGAGTGTACAGTCCGGCAGCTATGGCTACACCTTC.

The CDR3 DNA reads as TGCGCCAGCGGGCATGTGGGCCCCTACGAGCAGTACTTC. It encodes CASGHVGPYEQYF. The chain links TRBV10-2 to TRBJ2-7; D is uncertain. The CDR3 totals 13 residues. Trimming took off 8 bases at V and 2 bases at J, with 13 bases between the two ends. Per germline, CDR1 WSHSY and CDR2 SAAADI.

The gene calls are TRBV20-1 and TRBJ1-5; no clear D gene. The CDR3 spans 14 residues. V dropped 3 bases and J dropped 2 bases, with 11 bases sitting between them. Germline V lookup: CDR1 DFQATT, CDR2 SNEGSKA (reference sequence). Written as DNA, the CDR3 is TGCAGTGCTAGTATCAGTAGGGGCAATCAGCCCCAGCATTTT. Translation: CSASISRGNQPQHF.

The chain has TRBV12-3 or TRBV12-4 and TRBJ1-1; D ambiguous. CDR3 length equals 13 residues. V was trimmed by 7 bases and J by 2 bases, leaving 11 bases between them. CDR3 sequence (DNA): TGTGCCAGCATCCTATTCCCTAACACTGAAGCTTTCTTT. Encoded protein: CASILFPNTEAFF.